This T cell receptor (beta chain) comes out of a study of cytomegalovirus exposure and HLA in healthy donors. The study's findings and limits: The listing of fewer than 200 TCR beta chains classed them as cytomegalovirus-associated.

Primers for the PCR totalled 60 Vbeta and 13 Jbeta. Sequencing used immunoSEQ multiplex PCR; TCRdb keeps in-frame clones, though not all of them. This sample has more than 95,000 clones, with 15% found just once. Germline V lookup: CDR1 MNHNS, CDR2 SASEGT. This CDR3 comprises 15 residues. V was trimmed by 8 bases and J by 0 bases, leaving 17 bases between them. A few counts support this clone. What it binds is not known. The chain couples TRBV6-1 to TRBJ2-7; possibly TRBD2 for D (5 bases). The sequencing sample was made of PBMCs. The receptor comes from a female donor in good health and CMV-seronegative. CDR3 amino acids: CASLDRLLPSYEQYF. The CDR3, as DNA: TGTGCCAGCCTAGACCGACTACTCCCCTCCTACGAGCAGTACTTC.